This T cell receptor beta chain is drawn from a study of blood T cell repertoires in COVID-19 (dated by TCRdb to about 2020). Some background on the complete study: The collaborator samples originated in the United States, Italy and Spain and spanned the acute and convalescent phases of COVID-19. The material from the prospective study consisted of cDNA or gDNA derived from T cells, B-cell-depleted T cells, or PBMCs. Deeply sampled blood TCRbeta repertoires from subjects exposed to, actively infected with, or recovered from COVID-19 were included in the dataset. A freely available public database, intended as a resource for researchers studying the immune response to SARS-CoV-2, is where the repertoires were released. The samples were drawn from two sources: the first 160 participants of the ongoing ImmuneRACE study, and 1,200 or so subjects contributed by 6 global collaborators. The sample metadata nearly always contained a de-identified subject ID, COVID-19 status, age in years and sex. HLA class I and class II types, where available, came from metadata supplied by the sample provider rather than from assay-based typing.

The CDR3 has 15 amino acids, counting the end cysteine and phenylalanine. Here the CDR3 DNA is all that survives: 45 bases in frame from base 1. Cut back by 3 bases and 4 bases, the V and J ends lie 13 bases apart. For CDR1 and CDR2, the germline V gene lists SGHVS and FQNEAQ. Whole blood was collected in K2EDTA tubes by collaborating institutions according to the institutions' own protocols. For TCRbeta analysis, collaborators shipped samples as frozen whole blood, isolated PBMCs, or DNA extracted from either of those sample types. General conclusions and limits of the study: How much clinical and demographic metadata was included differed by source and by participant, and the metadata was provided uncurated.

The immunoSEQ Assay, a bias-controlled multiplex PCR, was used to amplify TCRbeta CDR3 regions from genomic DNA. The paper's data handling went like this. Within the assay, amplification of reference gene primers was used to estimate how many nucleated cells each sample contained. To quantify the absolute abundance of each unique TCRbeta CDR3 rearrangement, sequence reads were collapsed and filtered. For each sample, productive Simpson clonality was calculated as the square root of Simpson's diversity index over productive rearrangements. TCRdb limited this immuneACCESS table to in-frame rearrangements with V and J called. A share of clones is missing; checked studies link under half to unresolved V genes, and the rest is unexplained. From that table come the V and J calls and clone size; the DNA was used to work out D and trimming. The sample table holds about 89,000 clones, of which 87% were seen once. Of the sample, around 14% is held by the ten largest clones.

Of note for this clone: This clone's antigen is unknown. No qualities accompany the bases; no much larger clone lies one base away.

The specimen was peripheral blood. This TCR came from a male donor with acute or convalescent COVID-19. The chain was built from TRBV7-8 and TRBJ2-1, with TRBD2 tentatively as D gene (5 bases match). The nucleotide sequence is TGTGCCAGCAGCTTTTCAGCGGACCCATACAATGAGCAGTTCTTC. This yields the protein CASSFSADPYNEQFF.